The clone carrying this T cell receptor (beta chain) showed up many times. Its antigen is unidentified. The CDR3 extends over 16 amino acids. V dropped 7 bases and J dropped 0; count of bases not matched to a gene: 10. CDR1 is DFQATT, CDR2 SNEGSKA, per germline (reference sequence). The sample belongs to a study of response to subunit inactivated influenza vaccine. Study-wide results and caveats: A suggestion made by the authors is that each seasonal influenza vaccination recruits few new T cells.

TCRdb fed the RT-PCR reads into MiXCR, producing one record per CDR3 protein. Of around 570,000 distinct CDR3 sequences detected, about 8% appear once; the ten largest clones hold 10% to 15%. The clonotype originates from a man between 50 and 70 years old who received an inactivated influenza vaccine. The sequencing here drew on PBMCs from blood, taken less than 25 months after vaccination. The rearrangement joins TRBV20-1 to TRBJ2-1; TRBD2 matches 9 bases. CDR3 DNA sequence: TGCAGTGTTTCTCCACCGGGACTAGCCTCCTACAATGAGCAGTTCTTC. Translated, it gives CSVSPPGLASYNEQFF.